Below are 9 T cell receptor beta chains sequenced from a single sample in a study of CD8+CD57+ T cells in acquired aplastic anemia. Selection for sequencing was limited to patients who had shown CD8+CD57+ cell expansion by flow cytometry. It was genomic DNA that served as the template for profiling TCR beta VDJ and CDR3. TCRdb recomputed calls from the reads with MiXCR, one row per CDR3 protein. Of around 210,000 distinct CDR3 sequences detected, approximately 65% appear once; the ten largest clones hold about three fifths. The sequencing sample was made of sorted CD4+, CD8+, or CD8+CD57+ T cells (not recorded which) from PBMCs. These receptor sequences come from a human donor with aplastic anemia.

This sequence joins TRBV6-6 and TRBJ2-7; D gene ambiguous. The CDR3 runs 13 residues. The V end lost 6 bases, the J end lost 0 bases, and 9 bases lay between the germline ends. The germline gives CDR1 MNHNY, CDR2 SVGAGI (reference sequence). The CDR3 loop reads CASSKTNSYEQYF. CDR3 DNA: TGTGCCAGCAGCAAGACCAACTCCTACGAGCAGTACTTC.

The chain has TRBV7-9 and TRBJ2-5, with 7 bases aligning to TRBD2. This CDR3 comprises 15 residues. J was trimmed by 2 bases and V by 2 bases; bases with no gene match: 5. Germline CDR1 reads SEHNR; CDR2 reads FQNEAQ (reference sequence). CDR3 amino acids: CASSLIWGGQETQYF. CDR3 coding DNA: TGTGCCAGCAGCTTAATTTGGGGGGGACAAGAGACCCAGTACTTC. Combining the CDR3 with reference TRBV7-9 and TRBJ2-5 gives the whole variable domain DTGVSQNPRHKITKRGQNVTFRCDPISEHNRLYWYRQTLGQGPEFLTYFQNEAQLEKSRLLSDRFSAERPKGSFSTLEIQRTEQGDSAMYLCASSLIWGGQETQYFGPGTRLLVL.

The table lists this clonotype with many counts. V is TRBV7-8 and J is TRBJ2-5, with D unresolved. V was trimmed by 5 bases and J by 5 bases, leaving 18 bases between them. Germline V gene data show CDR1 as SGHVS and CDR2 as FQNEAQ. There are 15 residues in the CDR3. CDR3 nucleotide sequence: TGTGCCAGCAGCGACAACGCGGTGGGTCGGGAGACCCAGTACTTC. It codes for CASSDNAVGRETQYF.

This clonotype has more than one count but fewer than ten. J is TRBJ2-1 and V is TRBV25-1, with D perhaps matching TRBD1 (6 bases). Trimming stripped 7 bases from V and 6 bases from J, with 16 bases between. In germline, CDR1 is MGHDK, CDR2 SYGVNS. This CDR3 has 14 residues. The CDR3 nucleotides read TGTGCCAGCACGTCCCAGGGGAAAGGCAATGAGCAGTTCTTC. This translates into CASTSQGKGNEQFF.

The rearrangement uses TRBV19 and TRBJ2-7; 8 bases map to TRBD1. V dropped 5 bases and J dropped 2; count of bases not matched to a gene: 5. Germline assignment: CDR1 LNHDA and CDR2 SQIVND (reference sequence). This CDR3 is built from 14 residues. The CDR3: CASSPAQGAYEQYF. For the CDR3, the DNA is TGTGCCAGTAGTCCGGCACAGGGGGCCTACGAGCAGTACTTC.

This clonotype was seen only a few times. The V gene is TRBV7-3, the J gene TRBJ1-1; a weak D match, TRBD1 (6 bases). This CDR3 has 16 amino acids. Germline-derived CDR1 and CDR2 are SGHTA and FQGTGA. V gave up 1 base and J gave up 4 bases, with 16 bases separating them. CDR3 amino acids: CASSLNGVQGRTEAFF. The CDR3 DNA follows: TGTGCCAGCAGCTTAAATGGGGTGCAGGGGCGCACTGAAGCTTTCTTT.

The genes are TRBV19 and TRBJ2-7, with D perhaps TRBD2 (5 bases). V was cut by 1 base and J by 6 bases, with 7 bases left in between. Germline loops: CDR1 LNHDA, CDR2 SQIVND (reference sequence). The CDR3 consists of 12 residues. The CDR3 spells CASSIGTLEQYF. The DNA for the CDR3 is TGTGCCAGTAGTATAGGGACTCTCGAGCAGTACTTC.

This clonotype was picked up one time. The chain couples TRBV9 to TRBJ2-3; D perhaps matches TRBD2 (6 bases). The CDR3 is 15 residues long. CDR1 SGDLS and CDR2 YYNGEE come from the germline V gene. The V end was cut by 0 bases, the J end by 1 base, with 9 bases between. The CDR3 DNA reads TGTGCCAGCAGCGTAGAATGGGGGGGCACAGATACGCAGTATTTT. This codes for CASSVEWGGTDTQYF.

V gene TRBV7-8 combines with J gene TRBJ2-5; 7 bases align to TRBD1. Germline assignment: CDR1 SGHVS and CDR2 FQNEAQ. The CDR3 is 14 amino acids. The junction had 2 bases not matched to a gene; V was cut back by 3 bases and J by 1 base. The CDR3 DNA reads TGTGCCAGCAGCTTTAGGACAGGCCAAGAGACCCAGTACTTC. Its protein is CASSFRTGQETQYF.